This TCR beta chain is drawn from a study of shared clonotypes between healthy human individuals. Looking at the study overall: The study used three CD4 naive, three CD4 memory, two CD8 naive and one CD8 memory plate per donor.

Trimming cost V 7 bases and J 2 bases, with 8 bases left between them. The germline V gene has CDR1 MDHEN and CDR2 SYDVKM. This CDR3 contains 13 residues. As to this clone: Its antigen remains unknown.

Study-wide points: The generation probabilities recorded for non-shared clonotypes fell below those of clonotypes shared by all four donors. Donor scarcity curtailed the genetic and exposure-history diversity represented herein.

Sequenced by immunoSEQ multiplex PCR; TCRdb stores in-frame clones only, minus some. The profile shows approximately 2,300,000 clones, around 93% of them singletons. The chain recombines TRBV28 with TRBJ2-2; D remains ambiguous. This TCR came from a man between 18 and 29 years old in good health. Some clones in this sample may be carry-over from other donors' samples. The sequenced sample was naive CD4+ T cells from PBMCs. Subset denoted: CD45RA+ positively selected. The CDR3 sequence: CASMNRNTGELFF. The CDR3 DNA sequence: TGTGCCAGCATGAACAGAAACACCGGGGAGCTGTTTTTT.